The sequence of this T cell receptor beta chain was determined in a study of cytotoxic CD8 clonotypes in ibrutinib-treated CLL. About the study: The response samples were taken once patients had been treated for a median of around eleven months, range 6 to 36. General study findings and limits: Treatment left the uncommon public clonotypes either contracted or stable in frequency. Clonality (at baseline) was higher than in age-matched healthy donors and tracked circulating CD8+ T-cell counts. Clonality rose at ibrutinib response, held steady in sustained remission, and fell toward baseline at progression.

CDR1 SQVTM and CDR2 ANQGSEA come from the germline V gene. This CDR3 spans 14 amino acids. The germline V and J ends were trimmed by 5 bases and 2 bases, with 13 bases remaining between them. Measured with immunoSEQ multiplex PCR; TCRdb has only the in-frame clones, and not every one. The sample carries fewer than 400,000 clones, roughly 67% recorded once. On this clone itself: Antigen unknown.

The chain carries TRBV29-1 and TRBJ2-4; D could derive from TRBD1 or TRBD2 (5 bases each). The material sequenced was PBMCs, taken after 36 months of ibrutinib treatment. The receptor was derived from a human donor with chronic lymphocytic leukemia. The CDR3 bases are TGCAGCGTTAGAGGACGGGGCCCCAAAAACATTCAGTACTTC. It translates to CSVRGRGPKNIQYF.